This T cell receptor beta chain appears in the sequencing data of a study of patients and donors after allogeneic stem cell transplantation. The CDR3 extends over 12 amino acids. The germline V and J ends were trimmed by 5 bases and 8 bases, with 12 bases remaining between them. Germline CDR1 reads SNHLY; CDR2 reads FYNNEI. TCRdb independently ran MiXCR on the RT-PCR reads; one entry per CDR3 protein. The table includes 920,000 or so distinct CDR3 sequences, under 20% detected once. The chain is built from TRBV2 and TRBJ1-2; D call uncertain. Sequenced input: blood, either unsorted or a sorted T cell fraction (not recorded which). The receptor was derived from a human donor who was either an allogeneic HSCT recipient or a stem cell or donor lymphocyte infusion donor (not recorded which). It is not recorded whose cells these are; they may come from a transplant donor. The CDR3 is CASSRRGEGYTF. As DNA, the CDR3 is TGTGCCAGCAGTCGACGGGGAGAGGGCTACACCTTC.